This entry describes one TCR beta chain. Repertoires were generated with immunoSEQ multiplex PCR, while TCRdb's copy carries only in-frame clones and drops some. The repertoire includes 200,000 to 250,000 clones, 82% of them detected once, and approximately 8% sits in the top ten. Trimming left V 3 bases short and J 0 bases short, with 24 bases between. This CDR3 region has 20 residues. In germline, CDR1 is LNHDA, CDR2 SQIVND (reference sequence). The sample comes from a study of blood T cell repertoires in COVID-19. Overall study: The United States, Italy and Spain supplied acute and convalescent COVID-19 samples.

The sequenced sample was peripheral blood. The rearrangement joins TRBV19 to TRBJ1-5, with a possible D match to TRBD1 (6 bases). This clonotype originated in an elderly woman with COVID-19, enrolled during active disease. CDR3 coding DNA: TGTGCCAGTAGTATCTGGAAGGGAGGGGGTACGATCAATAGCAATCAGCCCCAGCATTTT. This gives the protein CASSIWKGGGTINSNQPQHF.